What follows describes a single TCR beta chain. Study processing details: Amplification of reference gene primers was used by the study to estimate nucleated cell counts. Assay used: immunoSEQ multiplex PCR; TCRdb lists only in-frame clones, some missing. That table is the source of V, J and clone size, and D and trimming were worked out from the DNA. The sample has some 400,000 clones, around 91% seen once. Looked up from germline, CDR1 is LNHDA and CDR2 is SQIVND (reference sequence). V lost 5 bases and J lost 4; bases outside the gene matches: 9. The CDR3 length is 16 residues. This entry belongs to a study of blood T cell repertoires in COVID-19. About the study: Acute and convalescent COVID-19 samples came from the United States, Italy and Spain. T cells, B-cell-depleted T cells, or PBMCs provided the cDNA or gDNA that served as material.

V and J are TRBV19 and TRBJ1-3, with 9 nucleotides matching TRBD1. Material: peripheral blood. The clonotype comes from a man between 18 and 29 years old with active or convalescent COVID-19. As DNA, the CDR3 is TGTGCCAGTAGTCCGTATACAGGGGGCATCGGAAACACCATATATTTT. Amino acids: CASSPYTGGIGNTIYF. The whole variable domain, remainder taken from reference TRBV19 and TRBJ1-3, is DGGITQSPKYLFRKEGQNVTLSCEQNLNHDAMYWYRQDPGQGLRLIYYSQIVNDFQKGDIAEGYSVSREKKESFPLTVTSAQKNPTAFYLCASSPYTGGIGNTIYFGEGSWLTVV.